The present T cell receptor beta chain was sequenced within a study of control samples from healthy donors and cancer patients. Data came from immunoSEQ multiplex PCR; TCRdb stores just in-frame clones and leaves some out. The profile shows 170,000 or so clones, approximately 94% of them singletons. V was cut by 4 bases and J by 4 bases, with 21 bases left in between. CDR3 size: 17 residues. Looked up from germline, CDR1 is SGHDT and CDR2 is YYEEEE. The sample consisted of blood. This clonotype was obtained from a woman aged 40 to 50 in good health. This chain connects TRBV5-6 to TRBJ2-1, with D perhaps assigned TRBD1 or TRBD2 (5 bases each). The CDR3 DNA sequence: TGTGCCAGCAGCCAGGTTGGTTGGGACGCCGCTTACAATGAGCAGTTCTTC. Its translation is CASSQVGWDAAYNEQFF.